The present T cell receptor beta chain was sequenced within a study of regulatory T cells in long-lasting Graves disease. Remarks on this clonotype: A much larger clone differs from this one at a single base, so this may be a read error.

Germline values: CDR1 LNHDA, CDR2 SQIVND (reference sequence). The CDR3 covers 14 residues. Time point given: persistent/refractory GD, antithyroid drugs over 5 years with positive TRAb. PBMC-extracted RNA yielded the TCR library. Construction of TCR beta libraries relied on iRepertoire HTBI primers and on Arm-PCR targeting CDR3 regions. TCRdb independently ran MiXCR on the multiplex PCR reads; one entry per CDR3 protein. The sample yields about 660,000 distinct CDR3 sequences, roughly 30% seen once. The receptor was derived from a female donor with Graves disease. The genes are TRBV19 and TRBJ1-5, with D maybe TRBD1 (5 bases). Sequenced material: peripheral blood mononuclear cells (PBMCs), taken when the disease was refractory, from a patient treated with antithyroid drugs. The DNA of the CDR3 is TGTGCCAGTAGTATGATTACAGGCAATCAGCCCCAGCGTTTT. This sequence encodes CASSMITGNQPQRF.